The 21 T cell receptor beta chains below come from one sample, sequenced in a study of shared clonotypes between healthy human individuals. Naive CD8 cells were CD45RO-negative, positively selected for CCR7, excluding terminally differentiated effector memory CD45RA+ cells. Sequenced by immunoSEQ multiplex PCR; TCRdb stores in-frame clones only, minus some. The sample carries millions of clones, 93% recorded once. Sequenced material: naive CD8+ T cells from PBMCs. The receptors were gathered from a man aged 18 to 29 in good health. Some clones in this sample may be carry-over from other donors' samples.

V usage is TRBV7-2 and J usage is TRBJ1-3, with 10 bases aligning to TRBD1. There are 15 residues in the CDR3. The V gene end was trimmed by 3 bases and the J gene end by 2 bases; junction bases not matched to a gene: 1. The germline V gene has CDR1 SGHTA and CDR2 FQGNSA. The CDR3, as DNA: TGTGCCAGCAGCTTGGACAGGGGGACTGGAAACACCATATATTTT. Translating gives CASSLDRGTGNTIYF.

The CDR3: CASSTLDSHEQFF. The CDR3 region has the DNA TGTGCCAGTAGTACCTTGGACTCCCATGAGCAGTTCTTC. V gene TRBV19 combines with J gene TRBJ2-1, with D maybe TRBD2 (5 bases). The CDR3 sequence is 13 residues long. V lost 4 bases to trimming and J lost 8 bases, with 12 bases between them. Germline values: CDR1 LNHDA, CDR2 SQIVND (reference sequence).

The V call is TRBV2, the J call TRBJ2-1; a possible D gene is TRBD2 (6 bases). CDR1 is SNHLY and CDR2 is FYNNEI in the germline V gene. V was shortened by 6 bases and J by 7 bases, with 22 bases between the two germline ends. This CDR3 has 16 residues. CDR3 protein: CASRMSTGRSENEQFF. In DNA form, the CDR3 reads TGTGCCAGCAGGATGTCAACGGGGAGGAGTGAGAATGAGCAGTTCTTC. Together with reference TRBV2 and TRBJ2-1, the CDR3 gives the full variable domain: EPEVTQTPSHQVTQMGQEVILRCVPISNHLYFYWYRQILGQKVEFLVSFYNNEISEKSEIFDDQFSVERPDGSNFTLKIRSTKLEDSAMYFCASRMSTGRSENEQFFGPGTRLTVL.

This clone was seen once. The chain employs TRBV4-3 and TRBJ2-5; D may match TRBD1 or TRBD2 (5 bases each). V gave up 4 bases and J gave up 7 bases, with 16 bases separating them. The CDR3 has 14 residues. CDR1 is LGHNA and CDR2 is YSLEER in the germline V gene. CDR3 sequence reads: CASSPRASGGTQYF. CDR3 sequence (DNA): TGCGCCAGCAGCCCCCGGGCCTCTGGGGGGACCCAGTACTTC.

The V call is TRBV7-9, the J call TRBJ1-5; 8 bases align to TRBD1. Per germline, CDR1 SEHNR and CDR2 FQNEAQ (reference sequence). The CDR3 extends over 15 amino acids. V lost 5 bases, J lost 7 bases, and 10 bases stayed unmatched. The CDR3: CASSPDRGGTQPQHF. In DNA, the CDR3 is TGTGCCAGCAGCCCCGACAGGGGTGGAACCCAGCCCCAGCATTTT.

This clone was observed a single time. V usage is TRBV19 and J usage is TRBJ2-5; 10 bases match TRBD2. Germline trimming cut 7 bases from V and 5 bases from J; bases unmatched to any gene: 19. The CDR3 runs 18 residues. The germline gives CDR1 LNHDA, CDR2 SQIVND (reference sequence). CDR3 protein: CASTMTPHSGRSGETQYF. The CDR3 DNA follows: TGTGCCAGTACCATGACCCCTCATAGCGGGAGGTCTGGGGAGACCCAGTACTTC.

The chain recombines TRBV6-5 with TRBJ2-7; D could derive from TRBD1 or TRBD2 (5 bases each). Germline V gives CDR1 MNHEY, CDR2 SVGAGI. The germline V and J ends were trimmed by 6 bases and 2 bases, with 17 bases remaining between them. This CDR3 comprises 15 residues. CDR3 loop: CASRQRGAPPYEQYF. The CDR3 DNA is TGTGCCAGCAGGCAGCGAGGGGCCCCACCCTACGAGCAGTACTTC.

The chain carries TRBV4-3 and TRBJ2-1; D gene ambiguous. The CDR3 sequence is 14 residues long. Germline assignment: CDR1 LGHNA and CDR2 YSLEER. Deletions cut 4 bases from V and 4 bases from J, with 11 bases between. The CDR3 coding sequence is TGCGCCAGCAGCCCCTCCCATTCTTACAATGAGCAGTTCTTC. Its translation: CASSPSHSYNEQFF.

The chain employs TRBV4-1 and TRBJ2-6; 11 bases agree with TRBD1. The germline V gene has CDR1 MGHRA and CDR2 YSYEKL. The CDR3 totals 17 residues. Trimming cost V 4 bases and J 2 bases; bases outside gene matches: 4. CDR3 in amino acids: CASSPWTGGAGANVLTF. The CDR3, as DNA: TGCGCCAGCAGCCCCTGGACAGGGGGCGCTGGGGCCAACGTCCTGACTTTC.

The V and J genes are TRBV6-6 and TRBJ2-7; D may match TRBD1 or TRBD2 (5 bases each). The V gene's germline CDR1 is MNHNY and CDR2 SVGAGI (reference sequence). V was clipped by 4 bases and J by 9 bases, with 10 bases between them. CDR3 size: 11 residues. The CDR3 is CASSSGTWQYF. As DNA, the CDR3 is TGTGCCAGCAGTTCCGGGACGTGGCAGTACTTC.

Worth noting for this clone: Its ends do not fully match the called genes, so a read error is possible. The V call is TRBV5-1, the J call TRBJ2-7, with 10 bases lining up with TRBD2. CDR1 is SGHRS, CDR2 YFSETQ, per germline. The CDR3 totals 13 residues. The chain's CDR3 is CASSELKREGRTF. Here the CDR3 DNA reads TGCGCCAGCAGCGAACTAAAGCGGGAGGGCCGTACTTTC.

Of note for this clone: Other DNA sequences within the sample encode an identical CDR3. The genes are TRBV5-1 and TRBJ2-7; no clear D gene. Per the germline V gene, CDR1 is SGHRS and CDR2 is YFSETQ. The CDR3 has 13 residues. Trimming stripped 2 bases from V and 2 bases from J, with 8 bases between. This CDR3 is CASSLGGTYEQYF. The DNA for the CDR3 is TGCGCCAGCAGCTTAGGCGGTACCTACGAGCAGTACTTC.

V is TRBV9 and J is TRBJ2-5; possibly TRBD2 for D (6 bases). Germline V gives CDR1 SGDLS, CDR2 YYNGEE. This CDR3 has 15 amino acids. Trimming shortened V by 3 bases and J by 10 bases, and 22 bases separated the two germline ends. The CDR3 DNA follows: TGTGCCAGCAGCGGAGGGGCGACTCCTCCGGGAGACCAGTACTTC. Translating gives CASSGGATPPGDQYF.

The chain joins TRBV6-5 to TRBJ2-3; D is unclear. The CDR3 has 16 amino acids. CDR1 is MNHEY and CDR2 is SVGAGI in the germline V gene. Trimming cost V 4 bases and J 2 bases, with 16 bases left between them. The CDR3 protein is CASSSPDALDTDTQYF. CDR3 sequence (DNA): TGTGCCAGCAGTTCCCCTGACGCGCTGGACACAGATACGCAGTATTTT.

The chain recombines TRBV7-9 with TRBJ2-5, with D perhaps matching TRBD1 or TRBD2 (6 bases each). This CDR3 region has 15 residues. Germline V gene data show CDR1 as SEHNR and CDR2 as FQNEAQ (reference sequence). V lost 5 bases and J lost 4, with 17 bases in between. CDR3 in DNA: TGTGCCAGCAGCCCCCGAGGGGGGAAGGGAGAGACCCAGTACTTC. Translation: CASSPRGGKGETQYF.

CDR3: CASSSELAGESNEQFF. CDR3 DNA: TGTGCCAGCAGTTCGGAACTAGCGGGAGAGAGCAATGAGCAGTTCTTC. J is TRBJ2-1 and V is TRBV27; 11 bases fit TRBD2. The CDR3 consists of 16 residues. The germline gives CDR1 MNHEY, CDR2 SMNVEV (reference sequence). V shed 4 bases and J 6 bases; nucleotides not matched to a gene: 8.

The chain uses TRBV7-9 and TRBJ1-2; D call uncertain. The CDR3 extends over 14 amino acids. Germline-derived CDR1 and CDR2 are SEHNR and FQNEAQ (reference sequence). V shed 4 bases and J shed 6 bases, with 15 bases lying between them. The CDR3 DNA reads TGTGCCAGCAGCTCCGAGAACCTTTGGCATGGCTACACCTTC. It codes for CASSSENLWHGYTF.

V gene TRBV5-1 combines with J gene TRBJ2-3, with D possibly matching TRBD2 (6 bases). With 0 bases removed from V and 0 bases from J, the gap between germline ends came to 14 bases. Per germline, CDR1 SGHRS and CDR2 YFSETQ. The CDR3 runs 17 residues. This CDR3 reads CASSLVPIRGSTDTQYF. As DNA, the CDR3 is TGCGCCAGCAGCTTGGTCCCGATCCGGGGGAGCACAGATACGCAGTATTTT. The entire variable domain, with the rest obtained from reference TRBV5-1 and TRBJ2-3, is as follows: KAGVTQTPRYLIKTRGQQVTLSCSPISGHRSVSWYQQTPGQGLQFLFEYFSETQRNKGNFPGRFSGRQFSNSRSEMNVSTLELGDSALYLCASSLVPIRGSTDTQYFGPGTRLTVL.

As concerns this clone: The identical CDR3 is also encoded by other nucleotide sequences in the sample. V and J are TRBV27 and TRBJ1-2; D uncertain. The CDR3 runs to 12 residues. From germline, CDR1 is MNHEY and CDR2 SMNVEV (reference sequence). The V end was cut by 3 bases, the J end by 5 bases, with 7 bases between. Here the CDR3 reads CASSLDGYGYTF. DNA of the CDR3: TGTGCCAGCAGTTTGGACGGGTATGGCTACACCTTC.

The CDR3 DNA reads as TGCGCCAGCAGCCCCACCTGGAGCGGGAGACCCTCCTACGAGCAGTACTTC. Residues: CASSPTWSGRPSYEQYF. The chain carries TRBV4-1 and TRBJ2-7; 8 positions match TRBD2. V gave up 4 bases and J gave up 0 bases; unmatched junction bases: 11. In germline, CDR1 is MGHRA, CDR2 YSYEKL. CDR3 length equals 17 residues.

CDR3 bases: TGTGCCAGCAGCTTAGACCTCAGGAACACTGAAGCTTTCTTT. Protein product: CASSLDLRNTEAFF. The rearrangement joins TRBV7-9 to TRBJ1-1; no clear D. The CDR3 has 14 residues. V lost 1 base, J lost 1 base, and 7 bases lay in between. Germline lookup yields CDR1 SEHNR and CDR2 FQNEAQ (reference sequence). The full variable domain, its missing parts supplied by reference TRBV7-9 and TRBJ1-1, is DTGVSQNPRHKITKRGQNVTFRCDPISEHNRLYWYRQTLGQGPEFLTYFQNEAQLEKSRLLSDRFSAERPKGSFSTLEIQRTEQGDSAMYLCASSLDLRNTEAFFGQGTRLTVV.